Listed below are T cell receptor beta chains from one sample, sequenced in a study of Ad26.COV2.S vaccination and SARS-CoV-2 variants. TCRdb's copy holds only in-frame clones and misses some; the assay was immunoSEQ multiplex PCR. The sample shows just over 350,000 clones, under 95% of them seen only once. This sample comprised peripheral blood, obtained after recovery from COVID-19. The source is a human donor who had recovered from COVID-19. The CDR3 runs from the conserved cysteine through the conserved F or W. A D gene is named only where the DNA matches it firmly. A row's size may be missing; if present it is once, few, many or a size class.

j_gene,v_gene,abundance,d_gene,CDR3aa,CDR3nt
TRBJ1-6,TRBV25-1,-,-,CASSEYTRPNSPLHF,TGTGCCAGCAGTGAATATACCAGGCCTAATTCACCCCTCCACTTT
TRBJ2-1,TRBV7-9,-,TRBD2,CASSLVPSGVHNEQFF,TGTGCCAGCAGCTTAGTCCCTAGCGGGGTACACAATGAGCAGTTCTTC
TRBJ1-1,TRBV19,-,-,CASSIGSNTEAFF,TGTGCCAGCAGTATAGGGTCGAACACTGAAGCTTTCTTT
TRBJ2-7,TRBV2,-,TRBD1,CASSERGQGTTYF,TGTGCCAGCAGTGAACGCGGACAGGGTACCACGTACTTC
TRBJ2-3,TRBV2,-,TRBD2,CASSSQSGGITDTQYF,TGTGCCAGCAGTAGCCAGTCGGGGGGGATCACAGATACGCAGTATTTT
TRBJ2-7,TRBV5-4,-,-,CASRPTVGPYEQYF,TGTGCCAGCAGACCCACCGTCGGACCCTACGAGCAGTACTTC
TRBJ2-1,TRBV2,-,TRBD1,CASSVHGTGYNEQFF,TGTGCCAGCAGTGTACACGGGACAGGGTACAATGAGCAGTTCTTC
TRBJ2-5,TRBV19,-,TRBD2,CASSIEQRGAQYF,TGTGCCAGTAGTATAGAACAGCGGGGGGCCCAGTACTTC
TRBJ1-2,TRBV27,-,-,CASSSEYGANYGYTF,TGTGCCAGCAGTTCCGAGTATGGGGCTAACTATGGCTACACCTTC
TRBJ2-5,TRBV11-2,-,-,CASSLGYPRGQETQYF,TGTGCCAGCAGCCTAGGATACCCCCGTGGGCAAGAGACCCAGTACTTC
TRBJ2-1,TRBV5-1,-,TRBD2,CASSPGSGGRVHEQFF,TGCGCCAGCAGCCCCGGCAGCGGGGGGAGGGTGCATGAGCAGTTCTTC
TRBJ2-2,TRBV25-1,-,-,CASSEGLFTGELFF,TGTGCCAGCAGTGAAGGACTATTTACCGGGGAGCTGTTTTTT
TRBJ1-4,TRBV19,-,-,CASSMVRGTNEKLFF,TGTGCCAGTAGTATGGTCAGGGGCACCAATGAAAAACTGTTTTTT
TRBJ1-2,TRBV4-3,-,-,CASSQDRGLDGYTF,TGCGCCAGCAGCCAAGACAGGGGACTCGATGGCTACACCTTC
TRBJ2-2,TRBV11-2,-,-,CASSLERALMGTGELFF,TGTGCCAGCAGCTTAGAGAGGGCACTCATGGGGACCGGGGAGCTGTTTTTT
TRBJ1-2,TRBV3-1/TRBV3-2,-,-,CASSQGGRGYGYTF,TGTGCCAGCAGCCAAGGTGGCAGGGGTTATGGCTACACCTTC
TRBJ1-3,TRBV24-1,-,-,CATSDPQAPHSGNTIYF,TGTGCCACCAGTGATCCGCAGGCGCCCCACTCTGGAAACACCATATATTTT
TRBJ1-2,TRBV7-3,-,-,CASSLGSLPLFYGYTF,TGTGCCAGCAGCTTAGGCAGTTTACCCCTTTTTTATGGCTACACCTTC
TRBJ2-7,TRBV5-1,-,-,CASRAQASYEQYF,TGCGCCAGCAGAGCCCAGGCATCCTACGAGCAGTACTTC
TRBJ1-6,TRBV6-6,-,-,CASSNVDRLSNSPLHF,TGTGCCAGCAGCAACGTTGACAGGCTTAGTAATTCACCCCTCCACTTT
TRBJ2-7,TRBV10-1,-,-,CASSESNPGAPPGYEQYF,TGCGCCAGCAGTGAGTCGAATCCTGGGGCCCCCCCCGGCTACGAGCAGTACTTC
TRBJ2-3,TRBV19,-,-,CASSHREGDTQYF,TGTGCCAGTAGCCACAGGGAAGGGGATACGCAGTATTTT
TRBJ1-2,TRBV19,-,TRBD1,CASSNPDRNLYGYTF,TGTGCCAGTAGTAACCCGGACAGGAACCTCTATGGCTACACCTTC
TRBJ2-5,TRBV5-1,-,TRBD2,CASSLGLADRETQYF,TGCGCCAGCAGCTTGGGACTAGCAGATAGAGAGACCCAGTACTTC
TRBJ2-3,TRBV5-8,-,TRBD2,CASTLGYGGTDTQYF,TGTGCCAGCACCCTAGGATACGGGGGGACAGATACGCAGTATTTT
TRBJ2-7,TRBV4-1,once,TRBD2,CASSQVGRAGGREQYF,TGCGCCAGCAGCCAAGTGGGCCGGGCGGGGGGTCGCGAGCAGTACTTC
TRBJ1-1,TRBV6-5,-,TRBD1,CASRAAPGGAEAFF,TGTGCCAGCAGAGCCGCGCCAGGGGGAGCTGAAGCTTTCTTT
TRBJ1-2,TRBV3-1/TRBV3-2,-,TRBD1,CASSQDKGHRGAVGYTF,TGTGCCAGCAGCCAAGATAAAGGGCACAGGGGCGCCGTTGGCTACACCTTC
TRBJ1-1,TRBV12-5,-,-,CASGRVEAFF,TGTGCTAGTGGGCGGGTTGAAGCTTTCTTT
TRBJ2-3,TRBV9,-,-,CASSVGGVGTDTQYF,TGTGCCAGCAGCGTAGGCGGGGTGGGCACAGATACGCAGTATTTT
TRBJ1-2,TRBV14,-,TRBD1,CASSQLGGQGRPFF,TGTGCCAGCAGCCAATTAGGGGGACAGGGGAGACCGTTCTTC
TRBJ2-3,TRBV19,-,TRBD2,CASSIKLAGARDTQYF,TGTGCCAGTAGTATAAAACTAGCGGGGGCAAGGGATACGCAGTATTTT
TRBJ1-1,TRBV20-1,few,-,CSASFGEGTAFF,TGCAGTGCTAGTTTTGGGGAGGGAACAGCTTTCTTT
TRBJ1-2,TRBV2,-,TRBD1,CASSRDSNYGYTF,TGTGCCAGCAGCCGGGACAGCAACTATGGCTACACCTTC
TRBJ1-2,TRBV7-8,-,-,CASSLGASSYGYTF,TGTGCCAGCAGCTTAGGGGCAAGCTCCTATGGCTACACCTTC
TRBJ2-3,TRBV7-2,-,-,CASSLAGRPSTDTQYF,TGTGCCAGCAGCTTAGCGGGCAGGCCCAGCACAGATACGCAGTATTTT
TRBJ1-1,TRBV7-3,once,-,CASSLGHQNTEAFF,TGTGCCAGCAGCTTAGGTCACCAGAACACTGAAGCTTTCTTT
TRBJ2-3,TRBV6-1,-,-,CASSERGSPDTQYF,TGTGCCAGCAGTGAAAGGGGGTCCCCAGATACGCAGTATTTT
TRBJ2-7,TRBV14,-,TRBD2,CASSGPGTSSSYEQYF,TGTGCCAGCAGCGGACCCGGGACTAGTAGCTCCTACGAGCAGTACTTC
TRBJ2-7,TRBV19,-,TRBD2,CASNSLTSGGPSPDYEQYF,TGTGCCAGTAATTCTCTCACTAGCGGGGGCCCGAGCCCTGACTACGAGCAGTACTTC
TRBJ1-2,TRBV6-1,-,-,CASSEYGYTF,TGTGCCAGCAGTGAATATGGCTACACCTTC
TRBJ2-5,TRBV5-1,-,-,CASSLAGKETQYF,TGCGCCAGCAGCTTGGCCGGGAAAGAGACCCAGTACTTC